The rows below give T cell receptor beta chains drawn from one sample of a study of OX40 agonist ivuxolimab in advanced cancers. The repertoire was sequenced with immunoSEQ multiplex PCR; TCRdb's copy has only in-frame clones and lacks some. The table records 80,000 to 90,000 clones, roughly four fifths of them present only once. The material was CD4+ or CD8+ T cells sorted from blood, obtained in a trial of the OX40 agonist ivuxolimab. These receptors came from an adult with an advanced solid tumor such as melanoma, head and neck, liver or kidney cancer. Both conserved end residues are part of each CDR3. A D gene is named only where the DNA matches it firmly. Size is stated for part of the rows, as once, few or many counts, or as a class when the clone is expanded.

TGTGCCAGCAGCTCGGACCGGGACAACTATGGCTACACCTTC	CASSSDRDNYGYTF	TRBV5-4	TRBJ1-2	-	-
TGTGCCAGCAGTAAGGGAATGGTAGCAGGGGAGACCCAGTACTTC	CASSKGMVAGETQYF	TRBV2	TRBJ2-5	-	-
TGTGCCAGCAGCTTTTCTAGGGGGCGAGATGGCTACACCTTC	CASSFSRGRDGYTF	TRBV7-2	TRBJ1-2	-	TRBD1
TGTGCCAGCTCACCTTTCCCCGTGACAGGGGGGACGGAGCAGTTCTTC	CASSPFPVTGGTEQFF	TRBV18	TRBJ2-1	once	TRBD1
TGCGCCAGCAGCTTGGGAGCTCGAGAGACCCAGTACTTC	CASSLGARETQYF	TRBV5-1	TRBJ2-5	-	-
TGTGCCAGCAGCCTACGACAGGGGAACACTGAAGCTTTCTTT	CASSLRQGNTEAFF	TRBV7-2	TRBJ1-1	-	TRBD1
TGTGCCAGCAGCCGGGACTCGGTCTACGAGCAGTACTTC	CASSRDSVYEQYF	TRBV5-4	TRBJ2-7	-	-
TGTGCCAGCAGTAAAACAGGGGGTACGTACAATGAGCAGTTCTTC	CASSKTGGTYNEQFF	TRBV27	TRBJ2-1	-	TRBD1
TGTGCTAGTGGTTTGGCAAGGGACAGCTCCTCACTCTATGGCTACACCTTC	CASGLARDSSSLYGYTF	TRBV12-5	TRBJ1-2	-	TRBD1
TGTGCCAGCAGCACCCCTGGGGGGCTCGCTACGCAGTATTTT	CASSTPGGLATQYF	TRBV6-5	TRBJ2-3	-	-
TGTGCCAGCAGCCGTACCCCAATAGAGACCCAGTACTTC	CASSRTPIETQYF	TRBV5-4	TRBJ2-5	-	-
TGTGCCAGCAGCCAAGAGCCCGAAACAACCTACGAGCAGTACTTC	CASSQEPETTYEQYF	TRBV4-2	TRBJ2-7	-	-
TGCGCCAGCTCCGCCCGTGGGGCGGGGGGTCTTAATGAGCAGTTCTTC	CASSARGAGGLNEQFF	TRBV5-1	TRBJ2-1	-	TRBD2
TGCGCCAGCAGCTTACCTGAACTCAATGAGCAGTTCTTC	CASSLPELNEQFF	TRBV5-1	TRBJ2-1	-	-
TGTGCCAGCAGCGTAGTTCCCGGGGCGGGGTCTGGCTACACCTTC	CASSVVPGAGSGYTF	TRBV9	TRBJ1-2	few	-
TGCGCCAGCAGCGCGGACGGAATGAACACTGAAGCTTTCTTT	CASSADGMNTEAFF	TRBV5-1	TRBJ1-1	-	-